One sample yielded the 31 T cell receptor beta chains listed below, sequenced in a study of cytomegalovirus exposure and HLA in healthy donors. The method was immunoSEQ multiplex PCR; TCRdb's version includes in-frame clones alone and lacks a portion of them. The sample records 150,000 to 200,000 clones, 86% being singletons. What was sequenced was PBMCs. The receptors originated from a man between 18 and 35 years old in good health and CMV-seropositive.

This chain connects TRBV4-3 to TRBJ2-7; 12 nucleotides line up with TRBD2. V lost 3 bases to trimming and J lost 1 base; unmatched junction nucleotides: 4. Germline lookup yields CDR1 LGHNA and CDR2 YSLEER. The CDR3 covers 16 residues. The CDR3 protein is CASSQFTSGGSYEQYF. CDR3 sequence (DNA): TGCGCCAGCAGCCAGTTTACTAGCGGGGGGTCCTACGAGCAGTACTTC.

This chain connects TRBV6-5 to TRBJ2-3, with a weak D call TRBD2 (5 bases). From germline, CDR1 is MNHEY and CDR2 SVGAGI. Trimming removed 5 bases from V and 0 bases from J, with 12 bases in between. The CDR3 has 15 amino acids. The CDR3 here is CASSRTATSTDTQYF. The CDR3 DNA sequence: TGTGCCAGCAGTCGGACTGCCACTAGCACAGATACGCAGTATTTT.

The V gene is TRBV5-5, the J gene TRBJ2-7; D unresolved. The CDR3 length is 10 residues. Between the trimmed V and J ends, which lost 1 base and 7 bases, there was a span of 3 bases. Germline loops: CDR1 SGHKS, CDR2 YYEKEE (reference sequence). For the CDR3, the DNA is TGTGCCAGCAGCTTGCGGGAGCAGTACTTC. It codes for CASSLREQYF.

The chain couples TRBV6-1 to TRBJ1-2, with TRBD1 identical over 7 bases. Germline-derived CDR1 and CDR2 are MNHNS and SASEGT. The V segment lost 8 bases and the J segment 3 bases; nucleotides outside the gene matches: 6. The CDR3 is made up of 13 amino acids. The DNA for the CDR3 is TGTGCCAGCCTAACTACAGGGGACTATGGCTACACCTTC. As protein: CASLTTGDYGYTF.

The genes are TRBV28 and TRBJ2-7; D is possibly TRBD1 (5 bases). Per the germline V gene, CDR1 is MDHEN and CDR2 is SYDVKM. The V end was cut by 2 bases, the J end by 1 base, with 15 bases between. This CDR3 is 16 amino acids long. The CDR3 bases are TGTGCCAGCAGTTTACCCAGGGCGAAACCATCCTACGAGCAGTACTTC. Its translation: CASSLPRAKPSYEQYF.

This clone was observed a handful of times. The chain carries TRBV7-2 and TRBJ1-5; 10 bases align to TRBD1. Germline V gene lookup returns CDR1 SGHTA and CDR2 FQGNSA. After removal of 5 bases from V and 6 bases from J, the junction contained 7 bases not matched to a gene. The CDR3 has 15 residues. The DNA for the CDR3 is TGTGCCAGCAGCCCAGCAGGGACAGGGGTTCAGCCCCAGCATTTT. Amino acids: CASSPAGTGVQPQHF.

The chain has TRBV30 and TRBJ1-4; 10 bases are a match to TRBD1. V shed 1 base and J 6 bases; nucleotides not matched to a gene: 2. Germline CDR1 is GTSNPN and CDR2 is SVGIG (reference sequence). CDR3 length equals 14 residues. CDR3 DNA: TGTGCCTGGAGTGATGGGACAGGGGATGAAAAACTGTTTTTT. Translated: CAWSDGTGDEKLFF.

The chain uses TRBV28 and TRBJ1-1; tentative D call: TRBD1 (5 bases). The CDR3 spans 13 residues. V lost 6 bases and J 2 bases, leaving 10 bases between the germline ends. Germline CDR1 reads MDHEN; CDR2 reads SYDVKM. The CDR3 loop reads CASSSGQNTEAFF. The CDR3 nucleotides read TGTGCCAGCAGCTCAGGACAAAACACTGAAGCTTTCTTT.

V gene TRBV7-2 combines with J gene TRBJ2-7; 9 positions agree with TRBD2. The CDR3 totals 15 residues. Germline CDR1 reads SGHTA; CDR2 reads FQGNSA. V shed 5 bases and J 2 bases; nucleotides not matched to a gene: 7. The CDR3, as DNA: TGTGCCAGCAGCGCCGTGGCGGGAGGGACCTACGAGCAGTACTTC. It translates to CASSAVAGGTYEQYF.

J is TRBJ2-5 and V is TRBV7-9; 7 bases line up with TRBD1. V lost 5 bases, J lost 5 bases, and 11 bases stayed unmatched. This CDR3 has 15 amino acids. CDR1 SEHNR and CDR2 FQNEAQ come from the germline V gene (reference sequence). CDR3 loop: CASSPSRTGGETQYF. The CDR3 DNA sequence: TGTGCCAGCAGCCCTAGCCGGACAGGCGGGGAGACCCAGTACTTC. Drawing the rest from reference TRBV7-9 and TRBJ2-5, the complete variable domain is DTGVSQNPRHKITKRGQNVTFRCDPISEHNRLYWYRQTLGQGPEFLTYFQNEAQLEKSRLLSDRFSAERPKGSFSTLEIQRTEQGDSAMYLCASSPSRTGGETQYFGPGTRLLVL.

V usage is TRBV7-9 and J usage is TRBJ1-2, with 7 bases fitting TRBD1. CDR3 size: 13 residues. Per germline, CDR1 SEHNR and CDR2 FQNEAQ (reference sequence). After removal of 4 bases from V and 3 bases from J, the junction contained 2 bases not matched to a gene. This CDR3 is CASSYGTDYGYTF. CDR3 DNA sequence: TGTGCCAGCAGCTACGGGACAGACTATGGCTACACCTTC.

The rearrangement links TRBV4-3 to TRBJ1-3, with no clear D. Germline CDR1 reads LGHNA; CDR2 reads YSLEER. With 6 bases removed from V and 3 bases from J, the gap between germline ends came to 15 bases. The CDR3 is made up of 15 amino acids. The CDR3 coding sequence is TGCGCCAGCAGTCGTGACACGCTCCTTGGAAACACCATATATTTT. It is translated as CASSRDTLLGNTIYF.

This chain connects TRBV28 to TRBJ2-1; 9 bases align to TRBD2. V shed 5 bases, J shed 6 bases, and the junction held 5 bases outside the gene matches. This CDR3 contains 14 residues. Germline CDR1 MDHEN, CDR2 SYDVKM. In DNA, the CDR3 is TGTGCCAGCAGTGTAGCGGGAGAGCGCAATGAGCAGTTCTTC. It translates to CASSVAGERNEQFF.

The gene calls are TRBV28 and TRBJ1-4; a weak D match, TRBD1 (6 bases). Trimming cost V 3 bases and J 6 bases, with 11 bases left between them. The CDR3 covers 14 residues. Germline loops: CDR1 MDHEN, CDR2 SYDVKM. The CDR3 protein is CASSFPGVHEKLFF. CDR3 bases: TGTGCCAGCAGTTTCCCAGGGGTCCATGAAAAACTGTTTTTT.

CDR3 sequence: CATSRDGGGSYNEQFF. In DNA, the CDR3 is TGTGCCACCAGCAGAGATGGGGGGGGGTCCTACAATGAGCAGTTCTTC. The chain joins TRBV15 to TRBJ2-1, with TRBD2 matching 7 bases. Looked up from germline, CDR1 is LNHNV and CDR2 is YYDKDF (reference sequence). The CDR3 is 16 amino acids. Trimming at V came to 0 bases and at J to 1 base, leaving 3 bases not matched to a gene.

CDR3 sequence (DNA): TGTGCCAGCAGTAAAGGGTTTCTGACAGGAGACAATCAGCCCCAGCATTTT. This sequence encodes CASSKGFLTGDNQPQHF. This rearrangement joins TRBV6-1 to TRBJ1-5; D perhaps matches TRBD1 (6 bases). CDR3 length: 17 residues. Trimming stripped 5 bases from V and 3 bases from J, with 20 bases between. Germline V gene lookup returns CDR1 MNHNS and CDR2 SASEGT.

Details on this clone: This sequence may be a read error, since a much larger clone differs from it by one base. The gene calls are TRBV27 and TRBJ1-1; D is uncertain. CDR3 length: 13 residues. V was clipped by 0 bases and J by 3 bases, with 5 bases between them. Germline V lookup: CDR1 MNHEY, CDR2 SMNVEV (reference sequence). In nucleotides, the CDR3 is TGTGCCAGCAGTTTATCACGGGACACTGAAGCTTTCTTT. Translating it yields CASSLSRDTEAFF.

This chain uses TRBV30 with TRBJ2-5; the match to TRBD1 covers 8 bases. The CDR3 loop spans 14 amino acids. With 4 bases clipped from V and 8 bases from J, the junction kept 12 bases outside the gene matches. The germline V gene encodes CDR1 GTSNPN and CDR2 SVGIG (reference sequence). The CDR3: CAWIRQGSRDTQYF. The DNA for the CDR3 is TGTGCCTGGATTCGACAGGGGTCAAGAGATACCCAGTACTTC.

This chain uses TRBV5-6 with TRBJ1-2, with a possible D match to TRBD1 (6 bases). This CDR3 region has 12 residues. The V end lost 4 bases, the J end lost 5 bases, and 9 bases lay between the germline ends. The germline V gene has CDR1 SGHDT and CDR2 YYEEEE. DNA for the CDR3: TGTGCCAGCAGCCCCGGACAGTATGGCTACACCTTC. Translating it yields CASSPGQYGYTF.

V usage is TRBV28 and J usage is TRBJ1-5; D remains ambiguous. CDR1 is MDHEN and CDR2 is SYDVKM in the germline V gene. The CDR3 runs 17 residues. Trimming left V 5 bases short and J 3 bases short, with 20 bases between. The CDR3 DNA reads TGTGCCAGCAGTCTCCCCACAGCGGGAATCATCAATCAGCCCCAGCATTTT. Translation gives CASSLPTAGIINQPQHF.

In the case of this clone: Compared with germline, one end of the junction differs, possibly owing to a read error. This chain links TRBV11-2 with TRBJ2-5; 9 nucleotides agree with TRBD1. Looked up from germline, CDR1 is SGHAT and CDR2 is FQNNGV. The CDR3 contains 13 residues. This chain's CDR3 is CASSLLGQGSRNF. The CDR3 bases are TGTGCCAGCAGCTTACTGGGACAGGGCTCTAGAAACTTC.

The chain employs TRBV4-2 and TRBJ2-1; TRBD2 aligns across 11 bases. The germline V gene encodes CDR1 LGHNA and CDR2 YNFKEQ. The V gene end was trimmed by 0 bases and the J gene end by 5 bases; junction bases not matched to a gene: 3. This CDR3 region has 16 residues. The CDR3 DNA reads as TGTGCCAGCAGCCAAGAGACGGGACTAGCGGACAATGAGCAGTTCTTC. This gives the protein CASSQETGLADNEQFF.

This CDR3 reads CASSFYYEQYF. The CDR3 DNA is TGTGCCAGCAGCTTTTACTACGAGCAGTACTTC. This sequence joins TRBV5-8 and TRBJ2-7; D not resolved. The CDR3 is made up of 11 amino acids. The V and J ends lost 2 bases and 3 bases respectively, with 3 bases between them. CDR1 is SGHTS, CDR2 YDEGEE, per germline.

The chain uses TRBV28 and TRBJ1-1; the D gene is possibly TRBD1 (5 bases). This CDR3 has 12 residues. V lost 8 bases and J lost 6, with 13 bases in between. From germline, CDR1 is MDHEN and CDR2 SYDVKM. The CDR3 region is CASLQGGAEAFF. The CDR3 DNA sequence: TGTGCCAGCCTCCAGGGTGGAGCTGAAGCTTTCTTT.

There are many counts of this clone. The chain is built from TRBV6-5 and TRBJ2-1; 11 bases map to TRBD2. CDR3 length: 15 amino acids. Germline assignment: CDR1 MNHEY and CDR2 SVGAGI. Trimming at V came to 6 bases and at J to 4 bases, leaving 5 bases not matched to a gene. The CDR3 loop reads CASSRLAGLYNEQFF. In nucleotides, the CDR3 is TGTGCCAGCAGCCGACTAGCGGGATTATACAATGAGCAGTTCTTC.

CDR3 region: CASSMTPSTDTQYF. CDR3 DNA: TGTGCCAGTAGTATGACACCTAGCACAGATACGCAGTATTTT. The chain joins TRBV19 to TRBJ2-3; the D is unclear. Trimming removed 3 bases from V and 0 bases from J, with 7 bases in between. This CDR3 comprises 14 residues. Germline V gene data show CDR1 as LNHDA and CDR2 as SQIVND (reference sequence).

This clone was recorded once. J is TRBJ2-7 and V is TRBV15; unclear D gene. Trimming left V 1 base short and J 4 bases short, with 14 bases between. In germline, CDR1 is LNHNV, CDR2 YYDKDF (reference sequence). The CDR3 is 15 amino acids. CDR3 sequence (DNA): TGTGCCACCAGCAGAGCCAACAGTGCCCGATACGAGCAGTACTTC. Translation gives CATSRANSARYEQYF.

V is TRBV27 and J is TRBJ2-7; 7 nucleotides line up with TRBD1. After removal of 5 bases from V and 0 bases from J, the junction contained 4 bases not matched to a gene. The germline CDR1 and CDR2 sequences are MNHEY and SMNVEV (reference sequence). The CDR3 covers 14 residues. The CDR3: CASSTRDSSYEQYF. The CDR3 bases are TGTGCCAGCAGTACCCGGGACAGCTCCTACGAGCAGTACTTC.

This clone appeared a single time. CDR3 sequence: CASSSATGGWLEQYF. CDR3 nucleotides: TGTGCCAGCAGCTCCGCCACAGGGGGCTGGTTAGAGCAGTACTTC. This chain links TRBV27 with TRBJ2-7; 9 bases fit TRBD1. The CDR3 is 15 residues long. Germline V gives CDR1 MNHEY, CDR2 SMNVEV (reference sequence). After removal of 6 bases from V and 7 bases from J, the junction contained 13 bases not matched to a gene.

The V and J genes are TRBV9 and TRBJ2-1; D not certain. The V gene's germline CDR1 is SGDLS and CDR2 YYNGEE. Trimming stripped 3 bases from V and 5 bases from J, with 6 bases between. This CDR3 spans 12 amino acids. The CDR3 loop reads CASSGLNNEQFF. The CDR3 DNA is TGTGCCAGCAGCGGCCTAAACAATGAGCAGTTCTTC.

This chain links TRBV27 with TRBJ1-1, with a tentative D call TRBD1 (6 bases). This CDR3 is 14 amino acids long. Germline lookup yields CDR1 MNHEY and CDR2 SMNVEV (reference sequence). V lost 8 bases and J 4 bases, leaving 17 bases between the germline ends. CDR3 nucleotide sequence: TGTGCCAGCGGGGAACAGGGAGAGGGCACTGAAGCTTTCTTT. Translated, it gives CASGEQGEGTEAFF.